A selection of T cell receptor beta chains follows, all from one sample in a study of cytomegalovirus exposure and HLA in healthy donors. Only in-frame clones appear in the TCRdb table, and some are missing; sequencing was by immunoSEQ multiplex PCR. The data contain fewer than 400,000 clones, just over 85% of them seen just once; the ten biggest clones take up approximately 0.84%. The sample was PBMCs. These receptor sequences come from a woman between 18 and 30 years old in good health and CMV-seronegative. Each CDR3 is given with its conserved first and last residue. Fields, in order: V gene, D gene, J gene, clone size, CDR3 protein, CDR3 DNA. The D gene is left open where the match is weak. The size field is filled for only some rows; it gives once, few, many or a size class.

TRBV11-2,.,TRBJ1-5,.,CASSRGQPNQPQHF,TGTGCCAGCAGCCGCGGACAGCCGAATCAGCCCCAGCATTTT
TRBV18,TRBD1,TRBJ2-7,.,CASSRDRVYEQYF,TGTGCCAGCAGTCGGGACAGGGTCTACGAGCAGTACTTC
TRBV5-1,.,TRBJ1-2,.,CASSLAQGLIGYTF,TGCGCCAGCAGCTTGGCGCAGGGGCTGATTGGCTACACCTTC
TRBV29-1,TRBD2,TRBJ2-1,.,CSVAGLALYNEQFF,TGCAGCGTGGCGGGACTAGCCCTCTACAATGAGCAGTTCTTC
TRBV6-5,.,TRBJ2-5,few,CASGGIKETQYF,TGTGCTTCTGGCGGGATTAAAGAGACCCAGTACTTC
TRBV10-3,TRBD1,TRBJ2-2,once,CAIRSQGAGTGELFF,TGTGCCATCAGAAGCCAGGGGGCGGGCACCGGGGAGCTGTTTTTT
TRBV6-5,.,TRBJ1-5,.,CASSTQGGGNQPQHF,TGTGCCAGCAGTACCCAAGGGGGGGGCAATCAGCCCCAGCATTTT
TRBV28,TRBD2,TRBJ2-5,.,CASSSRLAGDQETQYF,TGTGCCAGCAGTTCGAGACTAGCGGGAGACCAAGAGACCCAGTACTTC
TRBV9,.,TRBJ2-7,.,CASSPWTESYEQYF,TGTGCCAGCAGCCCGTGGACAGAGAGCTACGAGCAGTACTTC
TRBV4-3,.,TRBJ2-1,.,CASSRTGSSYNEQFF,TGCGCCAGCAGCCGAACAGGTAGCTCCTACAATGAGCAGTTCTTC
TRBV13,.,TRBJ1-2,.,CASSSPGEGGYTF,TGTGCCAGCAGCTCCCCAGGGGAGGGCGGCTACACCTTC
TRBV9,TRBD2,TRBJ2-7,.,CASSVTGGLHEQYF,TGTGCCAGCAGCGTGACGGGAGGTCTTCACGAGCAGTACTTC
TRBV19,.,TRBJ2-7,.,CASGRTPYEQYF,TGTGCCAGTGGCCGAACCCCCTACGAGCAGTACTTC
TRBV5-1,TRBD2,TRBJ2-1,.,CASSSGTSVYNEQFF,TGCGCCAGCAGCTCGGGGACTAGCGTCTACAATGAGCAGTTCTTC
TRBV18,.,TRBJ1-5,few,CASSPPLGGLSNQPQHF,TGTGCCAGCTCACCACCGTTGGGCGGACTTAGCAATCAGCCCCAGCATTTT
TRBV7-2,.,TRBJ2-3,.,CASSLWASTDTQYF,TGTGCCAGCAGCTTATGGGCCTCCACAGATACGCAGTATTTT
TRBV5-6,.,TRBJ2-1,.,CASSLLRGRNNEQFF,TGTGCCAGCAGCTTGTTGCGGGGCCGAAACAATGAGCAGTTCTTC
TRBV19,.,TRBJ2-6,.,CASSITGANVLTF,TGTGCCAGTAGTATCACTGGGGCCAACGTCCTGACTTTC
TRBV5-4,.,TRBJ2-7,once,CASSLGGYEQYF,TGTGCCAGCAGCTTGGGCGGGTACGAGCAGTACTTC
TRBV7-2,.,TRBJ2-3,many,CASSLGGPDTQYF,TGTGCCAGCAGCCTCGGAGGCCCAGATACGCAGTATTTT
TRBV2,.,TRBJ2-7,.,CASKERYLAYEQYF,TGTGCCAGCAAAGAGAGGTACCTAGCCTACGAGCAGTACTTC
TRBV7-2,TRBD2,TRBJ2-7,.,CASSATSLYEQYF,TGTGCCAGCAGCGCGACTAGCCTATACGAGCAGTACTTC
TRBV2,.,TRBJ2-1,.,CASSRGLFSYNEQFF,TGTGCCAGCAGTCGGGGACTCTTTTCATACAATGAGCAGTTCTTC
TRBV5-1,.,TRBJ1-1,.,CASSDKDLVTEAFF,TGCGCCAGCAGCGACAAGGATTTGGTCACTGAAGCTTTCTTT
TRBV2,TRBD1,TRBJ1-2,.,CASRPGTVNYGYTF,TGTGCCAGCAGGCCCGGGACAGTTAACTATGGCTACACCTTC
TRBV5-1,TRBD1,TRBJ1-5,.,CASSATGYQPQHF,TGCGCCAGCAGCGCGACAGGGTATCAGCCCCAGCATTTT
TRBV4-3,TRBD1,TRBJ1-1,.,CASSQATGSTEAFF,TGCGCCAGCAGCCAGGCGACAGGGTCCACTGAAGCTTTCTTT
TRBV6-1,.,TRBJ1-2,.,CASKDSNYGYTF,TGTGCCAGTAAGGACAGCAACTATGGCTACACCTTC
TRBV7-7,.,TRBJ2-7,once,CASSRSGVGEQYF,TGTGCCAGCAGCCGCTCCGGGGTAGGGGAGCAGTACTTC
TRBV5-1,.,TRBJ1-3,.,CASSPGALSGNTIYF,TGCGCCAGCAGCCCAGGGGCTTTGAGTGGAAACACCATATATTTT
TRBV29-1,TRBD1,TRBJ2-1,.,CSVRQGGNNEQFF,TGCAGCGTTCGACAGGGTGGCAACAATGAGCAGTTCTTC
TRBV4-3,.,TRBJ2-2,.,CASSLAPPPSSGELFF,TGCGCCAGCAGCCTGGCTCCACCGCCTAGTTCCGGGGAGCTGTTTTTT
TRBV4-2,.,TRBJ2-5,.,CASSQGITDETQYF,TGTGCCAGCAGCCAAGGGATAACAGATGAGACCCAGTACTTC